Each of the 23 T cell receptor beta chains below was sequenced from the same sample in a study of control samples from healthy donors and cancer patients. TCRdb's copy holds only in-frame clones and misses some; the assay was immunoSEQ multiplex PCR. The sample includes more than 70,000 clones, approximately 90% of them seen just once. Sequenced input: blood. These receptors all stem from a woman aged 25 to 39 in good health.

The chain uses TRBV6-2 or TRBV6-3 and TRBJ1-1; D might be TRBD1 (5 bases). Looked up from germline, CDR1 is MNHEY and CDR2 is SVGEGT. V gave up 2 bases and J gave up 5 bases, with 18 bases separating them. This CDR3 comprises 16 residues. This CDR3 is CASSYLSLGERTEAFF. For the CDR3, the DNA is TGTGCCAGCAGTTACCTCTCCCTAGGGGAGAGGACTGAAGCTTTCTTT.

The chain has TRBV18 and TRBJ1-6; D possibly corresponds to TRBD1 (6 bases). V dropped 8 bases and J dropped 9 bases, with 17 bases sitting between them. Germline V CDR1 and CDR2: KGHSH, LQKENI. The CDR3 covers 14 residues. As DNA, the CDR3 is TGTGCCAGCACCCTGGACAGCCAGCCTTCACCCCTCCACTTT. Translated: CASTLDSQPSPLHF.

This clone has a handful of counts. This chain joins TRBV7-9 and TRBJ1-2; tentatively, D is TRBD1 (5 bases). Germline V lookup: CDR1 SEHNR, CDR2 FQNEAQ (reference sequence). The CDR3 covers 12 residues. Deletions cut 4 bases from V and 8 bases from J, with 11 bases between. The DNA for the CDR3 is TGTGCCAGCAGCTCGTGGGGGGACGGCTACACCTTC. This sequence encodes CASSSWGDGYTF.

V gene TRBV9 combines with J gene TRBJ2-3, with TRBD2 identical over 9 bases. The germline V gene encodes CDR1 SGDLS and CDR2 YYNGEE. The CDR3 has 14 amino acids. After removal of 4 bases from V and 1 base from J, the junction contained 1 base not matched to a gene. The CDR3 DNA sequence: TGTGCCAGCAGCACTAGCGGGCGCACAGATACGCAGTATTTT. Its protein is CASSTSGRTDTQYF.

The rearrangement joins TRBV19 to TRBJ1-2; a weak D match, TRBD1 (5 bases). V dropped 5 bases and J dropped 1 base, with 14 bases sitting between them. This CDR3 comprises 15 residues. CDR1 and CDR2 from the germline V gene are LNHDA and SQIVND (reference sequence). The CDR3 is CASSPPRGLNYGYTF. The CDR3 bases are TGTGCCAGTAGTCCCCCTCGGGGACTTAACTATGGCTACACCTTC.

This clone was recorded only once. The chain joins TRBV6-1 to TRBJ2-7, with TRBD2 matching over 7 bases. V was pared by 0 bases and J by 4 bases, with 3 bases of the junction left unmatched. This CDR3 has 14 residues. Per germline, CDR1 MNHNS and CDR2 SASEGT. DNA for the CDR3: TGTGCCAGCAGTGAAGCGGGAGGGCCTTACGAGCAGTACTTC. Translating gives CASSEAGGPYEQYF.

The chain employs TRBV3-1 (or the pseudogene TRBV3-2) and TRBJ1-6, with D uncertain. V was pared by 0 bases and J by 16 bases, with 7 bases between. Germline V gene sequence: CDR1 LGHDT, CDR2 YNNKEL (reference sequence). This CDR3 is built from 11 residues. The CDR3 bases are TGTGCCAGCAGCCAAGATTTAGGGCTCCACTTT. This sequence encodes CASSQDLGLHF.

DNA of the CDR3: TGTGCCAGCAGCCGAAGCCAAGGGAGCTCCTACAATGAGCAGTTCTTC. Protein sequence: CASSRSQGSSYNEQFF. The chain combines TRBV28 with TRBJ2-1; the D gene is possibly TRBD2 (5 bases). Germline lookup yields CDR1 MDHEN and CDR2 SYDVKM. The CDR3 is 16 amino acids. The V gene lost 6 bases and the J gene lost 0 bases, with 15 bases spanning the gap.

This sequence joins TRBV10-3 and TRBJ1-3; 7 positions agree with TRBD1. The V segment lost 5 bases and the J segment 2 bases; nucleotides outside the gene matches: 9. The CDR3 has 16 residues. Germline-derived CDR1 and CDR2 are ENHRY and SYGVKD. This CDR3 is CAISPTGFAAGNTIYF. The CDR3 coding sequence is TGTGCCATCAGTCCGACAGGGTTTGCCGCTGGAAACACCATATATTTT.

The J gene is TRBJ1-2, the V gene TRBV5-6, with 9 bases identical to TRBD1. The V gene end was trimmed by 4 bases and the J gene end by 6 bases; junction bases not matched to a gene: 10. CDR3 size: 15 residues. Germline V lookup: CDR1 SGHDT, CDR2 YYEEEE. DNA of the CDR3: TGTGCCAGCAGCCCCGACGGGACAGGGTTGAATGGCTACACCTTC. It yields the protein CASSPDGTGLNGYTF.

This clone was detected once. This chain joins TRBV6-5 and TRBJ1-2; a possible D gene is TRBD1 (5 bases). V dropped 7 bases and J dropped 6 bases, with 15 bases sitting between them. The CDR3 is 13 amino acids. CDR1 MNHEY and CDR2 SVGAGI come from the germline V gene. CDR3 DNA sequence: TGTGCCAGCATTACCCCATCGGGGGATGGCTACACCTTC. Translating it yields CASITPSGDGYTF.

This clone was picked up one time. The chain couples TRBV19 to TRBJ1-1, with D perhaps TRBD1 (6 bases). CDR1 is LNHDA and CDR2 is SQIVND in the germline V gene (reference sequence). V lost 1 base and J 4 bases, leaving 13 bases between the germline ends. The CDR3 consists of 15 residues. The CDR3 DNA reads as TGTGCCAGTAGTATAGGTTACAGGGTAGTCACTGAAGCTTTCTTT. Encoded protein: CASSIGYRVVTEAFF.

The rearrangement joins TRBV3-1 (or the pseudogene TRBV3-2) to TRBJ2-3; no clear D gene. V gave up 5 bases and J gave up 9 bases, with 9 bases separating them. The CDR3 has 11 residues. CDR1 is LGHDT and CDR2 is YNNKEL in the germline V gene (reference sequence). The CDR3 loop is CASSGRLTQYF. In DNA form, the CDR3 reads TGTGCCAGCAGCGGGCGCCTCACGCAGTATTTT.

This chain's CDR3 is CASSTRSAGESYEQYF. CDR3 nucleotide sequence: TGTGCCAGCTCGACCCGCTCAGCGGGTGAATCCTACGAGCAGTACTTC. V gene TRBV18 combines with J gene TRBJ2-7; the D gene is possibly TRBD2 (6 bases). The V gene lost 6 bases and the J gene lost 1 base, with 19 bases spanning the gap. The CDR3 has 16 residues. The V gene's germline CDR1 is KGHSH and CDR2 LQKENI.

This clone showed up just once. The chain employs TRBV4-2 and TRBJ2-1; perhaps D is TRBD1 or TRBD2 (5 bases each). The germline CDR1 and CDR2 sequences are LGHNA and YNFKEQ. The CDR3 spans 17 residues. V was cut by 4 bases and J by 2 bases, with 18 bases left in between. The DNA for the CDR3 is TGTGCCAGCAGCCCCAAGGAAGGGGACCGCCCCTACAATGAGCAGTTCTTC. Protein sequence: CASSPKEGDRPYNEQFF.

This chain joins TRBV5-1 and TRBJ1-6; D call uncertain. CDR1 SGHRS and CDR2 YFSETQ come from the germline V gene. CDR3 length: 16 amino acids. The V and J ends lost 0 bases and 5 bases respectively, with 12 bases between them. CDR3 DNA sequence: TGCGCCAGCAGCTTGGCCGCGTCAGTAAATAATTCACCCCTCCACTTT. Amino acid sequence: CASSLAASVNNSPLHF. Supplemented by reference TRBV5-1 and TRBJ1-6, the full variable domain reads KAGVTQTPRYLIKTRGQQVTLSCSPISGHRSVSWYQQTPGQGLQFLFEYFSETQRNKGNFPGRFSGRQFSNSRSEMNVSTLELGDSALYLCASSLAASVNNSPLHFGNGTRLTVT.

This chain uses TRBV3-1 (or the pseudogene TRBV3-2) with TRBJ2-7; D is unresolved. Trimming removed 7 bases from V and 3 bases from J, with 7 bases in between. The CDR3 covers 11 residues. Looked up from germline, CDR1 is LGHDT and CDR2 is YNNKEL (reference sequence). The CDR3 region is CASTEDYEQYF. DNA for the CDR3: TGTGCCAGCACGGAAGACTACGAGCAGTACTTC.

The chain joins TRBV6-1 to TRBJ2-5; D remains ambiguous. The CDR3 totals 14 residues. V was trimmed by 2 bases and J by 4 bases, leaving 11 bases between them. Per the germline V gene, CDR1 is MNHNS and CDR2 is SASEGT. CDR3 region: CASSETKSLETQYF. The CDR3 coding sequence is TGTGCCAGCAGTGAAACTAAGTCCTTAGAGACCCAGTACTTC.

The rearrangement joins TRBV5-1 to TRBJ1-2; D is perhaps TRBD1 (6 bases). The CDR3 covers 14 residues. V lost 0 bases, J lost 0 bases, and 6 bases lay in between. Germline V gene lookup returns CDR1 SGHRS and CDR2 YFSETQ. CDR3 in amino acids: CASSLAGANYGYTF. CDR3 coding DNA: TGCGCCAGCAGCTTGGCAGGGGCTAACTATGGCTACACCTTC.

This chain connects TRBV5-1 to TRBJ2-5; 7 bases align to TRBD2. J lost 3 bases, V lost 4 bases, and 15 bases had no gene match. CDR3 size: 17 residues. The germline gives CDR1 SGHRS, CDR2 YFSETQ. This CDR3 is CASSPGLVGSPEETQYF. The CDR3 DNA sequence: TGCGCCAGCAGCCCCGGACTAGTGGGATCTCCTGAAGAGACCCAGTACTTC.

The V call is TRBV11-2, the J call TRBJ2-2; D may be TRBD1 or TRBD2 (6 bases each). CDR1 is SGHAT and CDR2 is FQNNGV in the germline V gene. The CDR3 has 19 amino acids. Between the trimmed V and J ends, which lost 6 bases and 6 bases, there was a span of 29 bases. CDR3 sequence: CASSSLGGGGTPLAGELFF. The CDR3 DNA is TGTGCCAGCAGTTCCCTTGGGGGCGGCGGGACCCCTCTCGCCGGGGAGCTGTTTTTT.

The chain combines TRBV11-2 with TRBJ1-5; 10 bases line up with TRBD1. This CDR3 has 15 amino acids. The trim removed 5 bases at V and 2 bases at J, leaving 3 bases unmatched. The germline CDR1 and CDR2 sequences are SGHAT and FQNNGV. The CDR3 region has the DNA TGTGCCAGCAGCGCCGGGACAGGGGGCAATCAGCCCCAGCATTTT. It codes for CASSAGTGGNQPQHF.

The chain carries TRBV5-6 and TRBJ1-3, with no clear D. CDR3 size: 14 residues. Germline V gene lookup returns CDR1 SGHDT and CDR2 YYEEEE. Trimming cost V 0 bases and J 4 bases, with 8 bases left between them. Here the CDR3 reads CASSLAGRGNTIYF. The CDR3 DNA sequence: TGTGCCAGCAGCTTGGCGGGTCGCGGAAACACCATATATTTT.